One and the same sample provided the 8 T cell receptor beta chains below, sequenced in a study of PD-1 blockade in classical Hodgkin lymphoma. Each of the patients experienced relapse following autologous stem cell transplantation, and their brentuximab vedotin exposure differed. Measured with immunoSEQ multiplex PCR; TCRdb has only the in-frame clones, and not every one. The data show 40,000 to 45,000 clones, approximately 71% seen once. The source material was peripheral blood mononuclear cells (PBMCs), sampled at baseline. These TCRs come from a human donor with classical Hodgkin lymphoma.

V is TRBV4-2 and J is TRBJ1-3; D remains ambiguous. CDR1 and CDR2 (germline): LGHNA, YNFKEQ. The CDR3 consists of 15 residues. Trimming shortened V by 0 bases and J by 0 bases, and 6 bases separated the two germline ends. Here the CDR3 reads CASSQDRISGNTIYF. The CDR3 DNA follows: TGTGCCAGCAGCCAAGATCGGATCTCTGGAAACACCATATATTTT.

The V and J genes are TRBV18 and TRBJ1-1; no firm D call. The germline V and J ends were trimmed by 1 base and 4 bases, with 10 bases remaining between them. The CDR3 runs 14 residues. Germline V gives CDR1 KGHSH, CDR2 LQKENI. The CDR3 DNA reads as TGTGCCAGCTCACCACGTTTCGGTAGCACTGAAGCTTTCTTT. Amino acids: CASSPRFGSTEAFF.

This clone appeared a few times. The rearrangement links TRBV9 to TRBJ2-7; 7 bases are a match to TRBD2. V gave up 3 bases and J gave up 0 bases; unmatched junction bases: 3. The CDR3 has 14 amino acids. CDR1 and CDR2 from the germline V gene are SGDLS and YYNGEE. The CDR3 sequence is CASSDGGSSYEQYF. The CDR3 region has the DNA TGTGCCAGCAGCGACGGGGGGAGCTCCTACGAGCAGTACTTC.

This clone was recorded once. The DNA for the CDR3 is TGTGCCAGCAGTCCGATCTCTTCGCCAGGCTTTTATGGCTACACCTTC. Translating gives CASSPISSPGFYGYTF. The V gene is TRBV27, the J gene TRBJ1-2; the D is unclear. Germline V gene data show CDR1 as MNHEY and CDR2 as SMNVEV (reference sequence). V gave up 5 bases and J gave up 5 bases, with 21 bases separating them. This CDR3 is built from 16 residues.

The chain joins TRBV19 to TRBJ2-5, with D perhaps matching TRBD1 or TRBD2 (5 bases each). CDR3 length: 14 residues. Trimming shortened V by 1 base and J by 4 bases, and 10 bases separated the two germline ends. Germline loops: CDR1 LNHDA, CDR2 SQIVND (reference sequence). CDR3 DNA sequence: TGTGCCAGTAGTATAGTAGGGGACGGAGAGACCCAGTACTTC. Translated, it gives CASSIVGDGETQYF.

About this clone itself: Other DNA sequences within the sample encode an identical CDR3. The chain employs TRBV5-1 and TRBJ2-1, with D possibly being TRBD2 (5 bases). Germline V lookup: CDR1 SGHRS, CDR2 YFSETQ. Trimming removed 0 bases at V and 4 bases at J, with 5 bases between. This CDR3 has 13 amino acids. CDR3 sequence (DNA): TGCGCCAGCAGCTTGGGACTATACAATGAGCAGTTCTTC. It translates to CASSLGLYNEQFF. Based on the CDR3 plus reference TRBV5-1 and TRBJ2-1, the full variable domain is KAGVTQTPRYLIKTRGQQVTLSCSPISGHRSVSWYQQTPGQGLQFLFEYFSETQRNKGNFPGRFSGRQFSNSRSEMNVSTLELGDSALYLCASSLGLYNEQFFGPGTRLTVL.

This chain joins TRBV28 and TRBJ1-2; 9 nucleotides agree with TRBD1. Germline CDR1 reads MDHEN; CDR2 reads SYDVKM. The CDR3 loop spans 18 amino acids. Trimming removed 3 bases from V and 5 bases from J; junction bases left unmatched: 16. For the CDR3, the DNA is TGTGCCAGCAGTTTCCCGTTCATTCGACAGGGGGGGGAGTATGGCTACACCTTC. Protein: CASSFPFIRQGGEYGYTF.

In its sample, this clone was seen a few times. The rearrangement links TRBV19 to TRBJ1-6; no definite D call. The CDR3 loop spans 13 amino acids. V was trimmed by 8 bases and J by 13 bases, leaving 18 bases between them. The germline CDR1 and CDR2 sequences are LNHDA and SQIVND (reference sequence). The chain's CDR3 is CASFAVLWAPLHF. DNA of the CDR3: TGTGCCAGTTTTGCCGTGTTGTGGGCGCCCCTCCACTTT. Complete variable domain (other parts from reference TRBV19 and TRBJ1-6): DGGITQSPKYLFRKEGQNVTLSCEQNLNHDAMYWYRQDPGQGLRLIYYSQIVNDFQKGDIAEGYSVSREKKESFPLTVTSAQKNPTAFYLCASFAVLWAPLHFGNGTRLTVT.